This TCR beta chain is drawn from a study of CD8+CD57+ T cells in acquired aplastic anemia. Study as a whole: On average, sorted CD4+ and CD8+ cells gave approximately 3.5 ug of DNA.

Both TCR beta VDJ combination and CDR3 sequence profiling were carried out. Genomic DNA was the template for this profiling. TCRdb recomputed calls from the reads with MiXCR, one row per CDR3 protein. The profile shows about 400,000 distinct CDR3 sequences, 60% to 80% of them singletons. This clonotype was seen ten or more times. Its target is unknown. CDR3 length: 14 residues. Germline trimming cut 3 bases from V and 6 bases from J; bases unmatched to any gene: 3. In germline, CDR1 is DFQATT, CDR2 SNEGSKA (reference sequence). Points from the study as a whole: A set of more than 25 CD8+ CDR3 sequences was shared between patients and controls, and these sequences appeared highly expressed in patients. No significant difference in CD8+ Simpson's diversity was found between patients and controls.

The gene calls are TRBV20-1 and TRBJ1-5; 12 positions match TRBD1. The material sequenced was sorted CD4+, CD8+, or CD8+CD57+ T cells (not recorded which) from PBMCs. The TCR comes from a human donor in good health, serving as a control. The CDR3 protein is CSASRDRGPQPQHF. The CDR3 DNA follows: TGCAGTGCTAGTCGGGACAGGGGGCCTCAGCCCCAGCATTTT.